This T cell receptor beta chain was recorded in a study of CD8+ T cells in alopecia areata. Overall study: Tofacitinib administration persisted for 6 to 18 months, succeeded by 6 months off drug.

Extracted RNA was reverse transcribed, and the resulting cDNA served as sequencing template. Using immunoSEQ multiplex PCR, the repertoire was profiled, and TCRdb retains in-frame clones only, with some absent. This sample has 250,000 to 300,000 clones, with roughly 60% found just once. In germline, CDR1 is SGHRS, CDR2 YFSETQ. V dropped 4 bases and J dropped 0; count of bases not matched to a gene: 8. This CDR3 region has 17 residues. This sample's treatment: oral pan-JAK inhibitor, 5-10 mg twice daily. Sorting of CD4+ and CD8+ T cells was performed on PBMCs. The chain joins TRBV5-1 to TRBJ2-3, with 10 bases lining up with TRBD2. The source material was CD4+ T cells sorted from blood, sampled at week 24, from a patient treated with tofacitinib. The TCR was taken from a human donor with alopecia areata. The chain's CDR3 is CASSQRTSGYSTDTQYF. DNA of the CDR3: TGCGCCAGCAGCCAAAGGACTAGCGGATATAGCACAGATACGCAGTATTTT.